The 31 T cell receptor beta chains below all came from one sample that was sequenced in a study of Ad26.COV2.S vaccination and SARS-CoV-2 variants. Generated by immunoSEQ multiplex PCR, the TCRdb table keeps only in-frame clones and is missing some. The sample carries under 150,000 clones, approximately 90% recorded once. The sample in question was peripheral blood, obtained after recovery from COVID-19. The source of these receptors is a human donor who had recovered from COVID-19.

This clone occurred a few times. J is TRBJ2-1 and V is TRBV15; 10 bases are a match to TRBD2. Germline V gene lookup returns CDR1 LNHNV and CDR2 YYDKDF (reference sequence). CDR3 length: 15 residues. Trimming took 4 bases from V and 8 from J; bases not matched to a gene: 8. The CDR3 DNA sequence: TGTGCCACCAGCACTGAGCGGGGGGGCCGAGATGAGCAGTTCTTC. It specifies CATSTERGGRDEQFF.

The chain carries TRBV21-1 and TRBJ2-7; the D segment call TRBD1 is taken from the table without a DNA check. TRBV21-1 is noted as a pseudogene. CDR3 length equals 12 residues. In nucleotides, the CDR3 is TGTGCCAGCAGCCTAACAGCCTACGAGCAGTACTTC. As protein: CASSLTAYEQYF.

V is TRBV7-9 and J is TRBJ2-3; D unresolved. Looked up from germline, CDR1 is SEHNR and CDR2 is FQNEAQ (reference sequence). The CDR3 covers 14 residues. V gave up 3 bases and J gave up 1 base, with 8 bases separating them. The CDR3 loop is CASSFGVGTDTQYF. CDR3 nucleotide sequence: TGTGCCAGCAGCTTCGGCGTAGGCACAGATACGCAGTATTTT.

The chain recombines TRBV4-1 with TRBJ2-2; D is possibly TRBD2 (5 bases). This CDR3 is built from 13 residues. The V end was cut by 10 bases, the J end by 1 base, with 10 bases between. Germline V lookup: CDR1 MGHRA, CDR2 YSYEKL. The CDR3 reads CATADWNTGELFF. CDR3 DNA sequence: TGCGCCACCGCGGACTGGAACACCGGGGAGCTGTTTTTT.

The CDR3 loop is CASTQYGGSTNTIYF. CDR3 DNA: TGTGCCAGTACCCAGTATGGGGGGTCGACAAACACCATATATTTT. The V and J genes are TRBV19 and TRBJ1-3; possibly TRBD1 for D (5 bases). Trimming removed 7 bases from V and 6 bases from J, with 19 bases in between. Germline V gives CDR1 LNHDA, CDR2 SQIVND (reference sequence). The CDR3 runs to 15 residues.

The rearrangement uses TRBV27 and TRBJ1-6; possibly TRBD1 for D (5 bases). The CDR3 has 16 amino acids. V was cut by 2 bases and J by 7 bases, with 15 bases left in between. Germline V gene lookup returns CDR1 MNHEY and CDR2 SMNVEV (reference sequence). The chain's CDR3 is CASSLINAGRNSPLHF. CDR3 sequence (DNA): TGTGCCAGCAGTTTAATTAACGCGGGGCGGAATTCACCCCTCCACTTT.

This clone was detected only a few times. The CDR3 DNA reads as TGTGCCAGCAGTTTATATTCGCGACAGGGCGGGTTCTACACCTTC. This translates into CASSLYSRQGGFYTF. The V and J genes are TRBV28 and TRBJ1-2; 7 positions match TRBD1. Unmatched junction bases numbered 12, after V lost 1 base and J lost 10 bases. The germline CDR1 and CDR2 sequences are MDHEN and SYDVKM. This CDR3 region has 15 residues.

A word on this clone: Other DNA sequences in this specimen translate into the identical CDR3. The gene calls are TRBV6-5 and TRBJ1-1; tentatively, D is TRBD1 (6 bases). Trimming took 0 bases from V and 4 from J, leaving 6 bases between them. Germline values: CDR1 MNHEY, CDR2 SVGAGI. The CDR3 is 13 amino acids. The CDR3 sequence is CASSYSTGTEAFF. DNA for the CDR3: TGTGCCAGCAGTTACTCGACAGGCACTGAAGCTTTCTTT.

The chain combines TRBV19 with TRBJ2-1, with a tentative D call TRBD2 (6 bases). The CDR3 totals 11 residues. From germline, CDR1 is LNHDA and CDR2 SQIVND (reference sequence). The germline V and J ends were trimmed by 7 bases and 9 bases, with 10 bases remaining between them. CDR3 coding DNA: TGTGCCAGTACCTCGACTAGTGAGCAGTTCTTC. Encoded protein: CASTSTSEQFF.

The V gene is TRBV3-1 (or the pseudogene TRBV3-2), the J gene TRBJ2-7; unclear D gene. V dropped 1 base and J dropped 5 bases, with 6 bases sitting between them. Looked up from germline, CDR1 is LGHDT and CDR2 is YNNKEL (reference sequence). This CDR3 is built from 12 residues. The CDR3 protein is CASSQAANEQYF. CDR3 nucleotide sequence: TGTGCCAGCAGCCAAGCGGCCAACGAGCAGTACTTC.

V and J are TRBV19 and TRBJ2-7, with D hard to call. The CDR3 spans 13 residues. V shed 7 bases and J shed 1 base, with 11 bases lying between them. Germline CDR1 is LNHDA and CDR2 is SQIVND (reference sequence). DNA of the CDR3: TGTGCCAGTACCGGAGTAAATTCCTACGAGCAGTACTTC. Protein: CASTGVNSYEQYF.

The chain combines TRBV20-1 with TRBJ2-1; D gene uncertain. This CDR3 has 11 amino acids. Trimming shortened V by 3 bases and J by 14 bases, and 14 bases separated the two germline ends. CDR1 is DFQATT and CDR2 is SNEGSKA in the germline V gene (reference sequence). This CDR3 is CSARVVGIEFF. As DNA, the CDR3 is TGCAGTGCTAGGGTGGTTGGAATTGAGTTCTTC.

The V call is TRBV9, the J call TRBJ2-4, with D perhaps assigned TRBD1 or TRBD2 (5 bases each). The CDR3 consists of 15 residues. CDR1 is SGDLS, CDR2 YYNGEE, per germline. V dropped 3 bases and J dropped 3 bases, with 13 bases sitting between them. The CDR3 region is CASSAPGTDKNIQYF. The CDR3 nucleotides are TGTGCCAGCAGCGCCCCGGGGACGGACAAAAACATTCAGTACTTC.

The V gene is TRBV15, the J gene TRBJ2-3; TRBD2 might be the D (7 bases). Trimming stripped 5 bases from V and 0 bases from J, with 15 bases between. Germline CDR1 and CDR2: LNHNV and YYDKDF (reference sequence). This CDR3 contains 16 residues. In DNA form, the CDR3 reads TGTGCCACCAGCGGATATTCGGGGGGCAGCACAGATACGCAGTATTTT. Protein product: CATSGYSGGSTDTQYF.

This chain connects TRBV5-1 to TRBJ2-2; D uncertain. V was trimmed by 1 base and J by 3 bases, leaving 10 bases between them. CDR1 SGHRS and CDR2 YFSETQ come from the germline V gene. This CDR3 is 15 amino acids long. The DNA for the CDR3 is TGCGCCAGCAGCTTGACACGGCGTTACACCGGGGAGCTGTTTTTT. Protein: CASSLTRRYTGELFF.

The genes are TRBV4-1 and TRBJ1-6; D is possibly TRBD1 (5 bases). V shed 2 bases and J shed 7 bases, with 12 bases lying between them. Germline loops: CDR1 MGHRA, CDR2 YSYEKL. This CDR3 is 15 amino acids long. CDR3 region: CASSQLDSFNSPLHF. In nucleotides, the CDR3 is TGCGCCAGCAGCCAACTAGACAGTTTCAATTCACCCCTCCACTTT.

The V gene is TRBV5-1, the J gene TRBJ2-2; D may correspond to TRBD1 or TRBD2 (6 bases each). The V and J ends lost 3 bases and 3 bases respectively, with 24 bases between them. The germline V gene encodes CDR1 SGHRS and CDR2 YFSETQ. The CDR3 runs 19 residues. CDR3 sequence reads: CASSWTEPGGLYDTGELFF. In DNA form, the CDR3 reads TGCGCCAGCAGCTGGACCGAGCCTGGGGGGCTATACGACACCGGGGAGCTGTTTTTT.

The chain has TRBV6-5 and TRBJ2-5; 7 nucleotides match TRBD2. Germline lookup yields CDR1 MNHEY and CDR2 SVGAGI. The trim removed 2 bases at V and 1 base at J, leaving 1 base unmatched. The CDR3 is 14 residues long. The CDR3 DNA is TGTGCCAGCAGTTACGGGGGGGGCCAAGAGACCCAGTACTTC. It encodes CASSYGGGQETQYF.

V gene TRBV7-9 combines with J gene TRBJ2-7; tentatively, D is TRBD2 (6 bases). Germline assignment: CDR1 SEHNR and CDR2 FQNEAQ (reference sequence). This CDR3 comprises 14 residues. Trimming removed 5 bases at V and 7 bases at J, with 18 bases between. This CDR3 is CASSPGTARGEQYF. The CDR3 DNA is TGTGCCAGCAGCCCTGGGACTGCTCGAGGGGAGCAGTACTTC.

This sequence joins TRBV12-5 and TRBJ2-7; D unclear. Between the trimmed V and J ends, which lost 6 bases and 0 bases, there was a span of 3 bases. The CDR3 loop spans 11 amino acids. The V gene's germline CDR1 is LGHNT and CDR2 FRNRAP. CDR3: CASGISYEQYF. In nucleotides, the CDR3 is TGTGCTAGTGGAATCTCCTACGAGCAGTACTTC.

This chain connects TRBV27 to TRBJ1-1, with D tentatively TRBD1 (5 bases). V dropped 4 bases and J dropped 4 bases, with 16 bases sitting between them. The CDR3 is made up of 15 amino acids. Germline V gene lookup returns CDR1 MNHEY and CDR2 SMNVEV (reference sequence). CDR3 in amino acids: CASSSGGGESTEAFF. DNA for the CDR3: TGTGCCAGCAGTTCGGGGGGGGGAGAGAGCACTGAAGCTTTCTTT.

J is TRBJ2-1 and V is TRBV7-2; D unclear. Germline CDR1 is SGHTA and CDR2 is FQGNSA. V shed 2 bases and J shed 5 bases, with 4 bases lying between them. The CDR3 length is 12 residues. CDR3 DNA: TGTGCCAGCAGCTTAACGGACAATGAGCAGTTCTTC. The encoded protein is CASSLTDNEQFF.

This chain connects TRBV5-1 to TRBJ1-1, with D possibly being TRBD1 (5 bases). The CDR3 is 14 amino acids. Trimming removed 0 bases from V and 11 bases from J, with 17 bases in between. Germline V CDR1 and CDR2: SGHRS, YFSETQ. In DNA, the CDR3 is TGCGCCAGCAGCTTGGCCGGGCCCCCAGGGAATGCTTTCTTT. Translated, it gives CASSLAGPPGNAFF.

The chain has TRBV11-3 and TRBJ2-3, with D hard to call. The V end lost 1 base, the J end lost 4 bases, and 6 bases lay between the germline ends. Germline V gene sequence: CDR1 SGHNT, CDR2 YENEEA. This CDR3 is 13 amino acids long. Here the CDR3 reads CASSLVVADTQYF. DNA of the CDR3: TGTGCCAGCAGCTTAGTAGTCGCAGATACGCAGTATTTT.

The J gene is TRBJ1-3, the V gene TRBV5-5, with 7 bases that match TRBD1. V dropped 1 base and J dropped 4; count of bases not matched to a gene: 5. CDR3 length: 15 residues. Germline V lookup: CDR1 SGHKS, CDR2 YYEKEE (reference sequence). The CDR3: CASSLYDRVGNTIYF. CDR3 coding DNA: TGTGCCAGCAGCTTGTATGACAGGGTGGGAAACACCATATATTTT.

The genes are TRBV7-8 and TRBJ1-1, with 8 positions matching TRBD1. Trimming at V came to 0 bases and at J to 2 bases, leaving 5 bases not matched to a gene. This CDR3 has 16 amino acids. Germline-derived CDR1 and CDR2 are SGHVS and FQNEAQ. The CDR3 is CASSLADREANTEAFF. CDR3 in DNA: TGTGCCAGCAGCTTAGCGGACAGGGAGGCTAACACTGAAGCTTTCTTT.

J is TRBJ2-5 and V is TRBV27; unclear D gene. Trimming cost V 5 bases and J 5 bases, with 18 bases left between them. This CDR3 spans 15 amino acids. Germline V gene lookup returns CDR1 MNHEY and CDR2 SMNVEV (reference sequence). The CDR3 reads CASSPNPFRWETQYF. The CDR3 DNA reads TGTGCCAGCAGTCCGAACCCCTTTAGGTGGGAGACCCAGTACTTC.

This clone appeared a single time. The CDR3: CASSFSGFYEQYF. DNA for the CDR3: TGTGCCAGCAGTTTTTCAGGGTTCTACGAGCAGTACTTC. The chain recombines TRBV6-2 or TRBV6-3 with TRBJ2-7, with D tentatively TRBD1 (5 bases). V lost 4 bases to trimming and J lost 3 bases, with 10 bases between them. From germline, CDR1 is MNHEY and CDR2 SVGEGT. This CDR3 is 13 amino acids long.

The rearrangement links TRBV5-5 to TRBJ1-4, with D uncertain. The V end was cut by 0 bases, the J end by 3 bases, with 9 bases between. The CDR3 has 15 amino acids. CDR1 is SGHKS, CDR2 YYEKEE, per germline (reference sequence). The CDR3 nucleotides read TGTGCCAGCAGCTTGGACCCCAACTCTAATGAAAAACTGTTTTTT. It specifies CASSLDPNSNEKLFF.

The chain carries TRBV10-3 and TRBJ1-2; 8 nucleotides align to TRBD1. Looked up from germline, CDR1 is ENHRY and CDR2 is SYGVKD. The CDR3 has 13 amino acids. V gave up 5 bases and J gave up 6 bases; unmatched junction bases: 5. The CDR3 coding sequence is TGTGCCATCAGTCGGGGACAGGAGGATGGCTACACCTTC. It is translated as CAISRGQEDGYTF.

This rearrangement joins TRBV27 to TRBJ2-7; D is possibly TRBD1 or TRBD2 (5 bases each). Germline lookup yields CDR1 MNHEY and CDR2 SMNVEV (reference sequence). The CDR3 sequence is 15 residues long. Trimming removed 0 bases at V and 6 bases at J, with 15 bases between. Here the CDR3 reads CASSLSWDLRAEQYF. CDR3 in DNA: TGTGCCAGCAGTTTATCCTGGGACCTTAGGGCCGAGCAGTACTTC.